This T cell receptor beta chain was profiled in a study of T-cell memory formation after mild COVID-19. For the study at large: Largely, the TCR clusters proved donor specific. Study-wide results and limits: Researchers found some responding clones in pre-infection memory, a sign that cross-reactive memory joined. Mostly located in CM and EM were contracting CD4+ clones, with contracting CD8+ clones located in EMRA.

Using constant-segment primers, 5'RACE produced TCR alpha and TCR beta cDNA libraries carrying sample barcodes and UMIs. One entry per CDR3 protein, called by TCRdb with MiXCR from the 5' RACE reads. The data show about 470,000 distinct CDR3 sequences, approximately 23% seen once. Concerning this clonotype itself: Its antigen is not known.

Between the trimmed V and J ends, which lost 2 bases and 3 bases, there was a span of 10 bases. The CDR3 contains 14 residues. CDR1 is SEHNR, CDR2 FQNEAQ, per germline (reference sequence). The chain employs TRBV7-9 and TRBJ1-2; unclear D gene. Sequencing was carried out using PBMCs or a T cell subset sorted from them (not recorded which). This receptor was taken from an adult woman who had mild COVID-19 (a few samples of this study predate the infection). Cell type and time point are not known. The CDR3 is CASSLYQWDYGYTF. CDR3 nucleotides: TGTGCCAGCAGCTTATATCAGTGGGACTATGGCTACACCTTC.